This T cell receptor beta chain was observed in a study of Ad26.COV2.S vaccination and SARS-CoV-2 variants. The wider study: The trial was COV1001 and the donor's arm was Ad26.COV2.S. Whole-study results and caveats: Breadth of non-spike TCRs did not differ between vaccinees and placebo recipients.

Of note for this clone: As yet, its antigen is unknown.

The assay was immunoSEQ multiplex PCR, and TCRdb's table has in-frame clones only and misses some. The sample holds roughly 420,000 clones, 75% to 90% seen once. Described treatment: around 19 received Ad26.COV2.S at low or high dose, single or two shots; 5 received placebo; per-sample allocation not given. Specimen acquisition occurred on day 63 following the initial vaccine or placebo injection. The donor was a Boston adult aged 18-55 years. Sequenced here: peripheral blood, sampled in a trial of Ad26.COV2.S vaccine versus placebo. This TCR was sampled from a person aged 18-60 years who received the Ad26.COV2.S COVID-19 vaccine or a placebo.

CDR3: CASSQGIRAGGDTEAFF. The CDR3 coding sequence is TGCGCCAGCAGCCAAGGTATCCGGGCCGGTGGGGACACTGAAGCTTTCTTT. The chain is built from TRBV4-1 and TRBJ1-1; D is ambiguous. V was clipped by 1 base and J by 3 bases, with 18 bases between them. This CDR3 has 17 amino acids. The germline V gene has CDR1 MGHRA and CDR2 YSYEKL.